This T cell receptor (beta chain) emerged from a study of T cells after posttransplantation cyclophosphamide. This related bone marrow graft donor gave peripheral blood on the day of marrow donation. The repertoire was sequenced with immunoSEQ multiplex PCR; TCRdb's copy has only in-frame clones and lacks some. In total the sample includes about 37,000 clones, none of them seen once. Study-level results: Skin or GI-infiltrating T cells shared few TRB sequences with blood. Donor-recipient repertoire similarity was low at 1-2 months, rising over year one. Recipient CMV seropositivity and CMV reactivation strongly tracked TRB clonality.

CDR1 MNHEY and CDR2 SVGAGI come from the germline V gene. CDR3 size: 14 residues. Trimming pared 5 bases from V and 3 bases from J, leaving 13 bases between. This clone was seen repeatedly, ten times or more. Its matching antigen is unknown. This sequence was found in a man aged 25 to 45 in good health and a related stem cell transplant donor. The chain is built from TRBV6-5 and TRBJ1-2; perhaps TRBD1 as D (6 bases). Sequencing used PBMCs. The DNA for the CDR3 is TGTGCCAGCAGTCCAGGGGAGGGATACTATGGCTACACCTTC. Amino acids: CASSPGEGYYGYTF.